Listed here are 17 T cell receptor beta chains from one sample, sequenced in a study of early T cells in non-severe SARS-CoV-2 infection. TCRdb re-derived calls from the 5' RACE reads in MiXCR, one entry per CDR3 protein. The sample holds around 61,000 distinct CDR3 sequences, about 14% seen once. The material sequenced was whole blood, taken at baseline. These receptors were taken from an adult who was a healthcare worker with PCR-confirmed SARS-CoV-2 infection or an uninfected control (not recorded which).

In this sample, this clonotype turned up a few times. The chain has TRBV2 and TRBJ2-3, with D unclear. Germline CDR1 is SNHLY and CDR2 is FYNNEI. Trimming took off 5 bases at V and 2 bases at J, with 8 bases between the two ends. The CDR3 loop spans 13 amino acids. CDR3 in DNA: TGTGCCAGCAGTCTGTATTCCACAGATACGCAGTATTTT. The encoded protein is CASSLYSTDTQYF.

This clonotype was seen only a few times. The rearrangement joins TRBV6-2 or TRBV6-3 to TRBJ1-6; TRBD1 is a possible D gene (6 bases). There are 14 residues in the CDR3. V was clipped by 5 bases and J by 9 bases, with 14 bases between them. Germline V gene data show CDR1 as MNHEY and CDR2 as SVGEGT. The CDR3 reads CASSGGSRGSPLHF. The CDR3 coding sequence is TGTGCCAGCAGTGGAGGATCCAGGGGTTCACCCCTCCACTTT.

The genes are TRBV5-5 and TRBJ2-1; 7 nucleotides align to TRBD1. V lost 1 base and J lost 3; bases outside the gene matches: 4. The germline CDR1 and CDR2 sequences are SGHKS and YYEKEE (reference sequence). The CDR3 sequence is 15 residues long. CDR3: CASSLLWDSYNEQFF. CDR3 in DNA: TGTGCCAGCAGCTTGTTGTGGGACAGCTACAATGAGCAGTTCTTC.

The table lists this clonotype with many counts. V and J are TRBV11-2 and TRBJ2-1; 8 nucleotides align to TRBD2. This CDR3 is 15 amino acids long. Germline V gives CDR1 SGHAT, CDR2 FQNNGV. V gave up 5 bases and J gave up 10 bases; unmatched junction bases: 13. CDR3 loop: CASSPLPGTSGEQFF. The CDR3, as DNA: TGTGCCAGCAGCCCCCTACCCGGGACTAGTGGGGAGCAGTTCTTC.

This clonotype was counted once. The V and J genes are TRBV9 and TRBJ2-1; 13 bases are shared with TRBD2. CDR3 length equals 18 residues. Per the germline V gene, CDR1 is SGDLS and CDR2 is YYNGEE. Trimming cost V 4 bases and J 4 bases; bases outside gene matches: 11. This CDR3 is CASSSRTSGSASYNEQFF. CDR3 coding DNA: TGTGCCAGCAGCTCCCGGACTAGCGGGAGCGCGAGTTACAATGAGCAGTTCTTC.

This clonotype was observed a few times. This chain joins TRBV19 and TRBJ1-2; TRBD1 might be the D (6 bases). This CDR3 has 16 residues. Germline CDR1 is LNHDA and CDR2 is SQIVND (reference sequence). Deletions cut 3 bases from V and 4 bases from J, with 18 bases between. The CDR3 bases are TGTGCCAGTAGTATCGGTGGGGGGGCCACTGCCTATGGCTACACCTTC. It specifies CASSIGGGATAYGYTF.

This clonotype was counted a few times. The chain recombines TRBV27 with TRBJ2-1; 13 bases are a match to TRBD2. The V gene end was trimmed by 8 bases and the J gene end by 9 bases; junction bases not matched to a gene: 4. The V gene's germline CDR1 is MNHEY and CDR2 SMNVEV (reference sequence). The CDR3 is 13 residues long. Here the CDR3 DNA reads TGTGCCAGCCGGACTAGCGGGGGCCGTGAGCAGTTCTTC. Encoded protein: CASRTSGGREQFF.

This clonotype was observed many times. This rearrangement joins TRBV20-1 to TRBJ2-3, with TRBD2 matching over 10 bases. This CDR3 spans 14 amino acids. CDR1 is DFQATT, CDR2 SNEGSKA, per germline (reference sequence). The J segment lost 7 bases and the V segment lost 4 bases, leaving 8 bases of the junction unmatched. CDR3 residues: CSAIGLADTNTQYF. In DNA, the CDR3 is TGCAGTGCTATAGGACTAGCGGATACAAATACGCAGTATTTT.

The chain links TRBV7-2 to TRBJ2-7, with D unclear. Trimming took off 5 bases at V and 0 bases at J, with 11 bases between the two ends. Germline values: CDR1 SGHTA, CDR2 FQGNSA. The CDR3 sequence is 14 residues long. CDR3 region: CASSRVGSSYEQYF. In DNA form, the CDR3 reads TGTGCCAGCAGCCGGGTTGGAAGCTCCTACGAGCAGTACTTC.

This clonotype was found many times. The V gene is TRBV11-2, the J gene TRBJ2-7; a weak D match, TRBD1 (5 bases). The CDR3 runs to 13 residues. Trimming pared 4 bases from V and 3 bases from J, leaving 10 bases between. Looked up from germline, CDR1 is SGHAT and CDR2 is FQNNGV. CDR3: CASSSPDSYEQYF. DNA of the CDR3: TGTGCCAGCAGCTCCCCCGACAGCTACGAGCAGTACTTC.

This chain uses TRBV20-1 with TRBJ2-1, with 9 bases matching TRBD1. CDR3 length: 16 amino acids. V shed 5 bases and J 6 bases; nucleotides not matched to a gene: 14. Germline-derived CDR1 and CDR2 are DFQATT and SNEGSKA (reference sequence). In nucleotides, the CDR3 is TGCAGTGCTCTATCCCCCGGGACAGGGAAAGGCAATGAGCAGTTCTTC. Translating gives CSALSPGTGKGNEQFF.

The chain is built from TRBV7-2 and TRBJ2-1, with TRBD2 matching over 10 bases. Unmatched junction bases numbered 3, after V lost 3 bases and J lost 4 bases. The germline V gene has CDR1 SGHTA and CDR2 FQGNSA. The CDR3 sequence is 15 residues long. This CDR3 is CASSFGTSAYNEQFF. The CDR3 bases are TGTGCCAGCAGCTTTGGGACTAGCGCTTACAATGAGCAGTTCTTC.

This clonotype has only a few counts. The rearrangement joins TRBV9 to TRBJ1-2; D gene uncertain. CDR1 is SGDLS and CDR2 is YYNGEE in the germline V gene. The CDR3 is made up of 13 amino acids. Trimming took off 0 bases at V and 8 bases at J, with 11 bases between the two ends. The CDR3 reads CASSVAPGRGYTF. The CDR3 region has the DNA TGTGCCAGCAGCGTAGCGCCAGGCCGCGGCTACACCTTC.

This clonotype was seen more than once but under ten times. The rearrangement uses TRBV6-5 and TRBJ2-7, with a tentative D call TRBD1 (6 bases). Trimming removed 4 bases at V and 0 bases at J, with 13 bases between. The CDR3 length is 15 residues. From germline, CDR1 is MNHEY and CDR2 SVGAGI. CDR3 coding DNA: TGTGCCAGCAGTTCGACCACAGGGAGCTCCTACGAGCAGTACTTC. Amino acids: CASSSTTGSSYEQYF.

This clonotype came up a few times. The genes are TRBV5-6 and TRBJ2-2, with 13 bases fitting TRBD2. The V segment lost 4 bases and the J segment 1 base; nucleotides outside the gene matches: 13. CDR1 and CDR2 (germline): SGHDT, YYEEEE. The CDR3 is 20 amino acids. CDR3 in amino acids: CASSHRIWTSGSRNTGELFF. The CDR3, as DNA: TGTGCCAGCAGCCATCGAATCTGGACTAGCGGGAGTAGGAACACCGGGGAGCTGTTTTTT.

Only a few counts were recorded for this clonotype. The CDR3 loop reads CASTKRKVAGGANVLTF. CDR3 nucleotides: TGTGCCAGCACCAAGAGGAAGGTCGCCGGTGGGGCCAACGTCCTGACTTTC. The chain combines TRBV6-6 with TRBJ2-6; D not certain. Germline-derived CDR1 and CDR2 are MNHNY and SVGAGI (reference sequence). With 7 bases removed from V and 3 bases from J, the gap between germline ends came to 19 bases. This CDR3 has 17 amino acids.

The rearrangement uses TRBV10-2 and TRBJ1-2, with D perhaps matching TRBD1 (5 bases). Germline lookup yields CDR1 WSHSY and CDR2 SAAADI. Between the trimmed V and J ends, which lost 4 bases and 1 base, there was a span of 10 bases. CDR3 size: 14 residues. The CDR3 sequence: CASSGDGLNYGYTF. For the CDR3, the DNA is TGCGCCAGCAGTGGGGACGGGCTTAACTATGGCTACACCTTC.